This TCR beta chain was retrieved from a study of blood T cell repertoires in COVID-19. Sequenced by immunoSEQ multiplex PCR; TCRdb stores in-frame clones only, minus some. The data show about 41,000 clones, 87% seen once. V trimming: 2 bases; J trimming: 4 bases; junction bases outside the gene matches: 4. Looked up from germline, CDR1 is MNHEY and CDR2 is SVGAGI. The length of the CDR3 is 14 residues. The origin of this receptor is a man in his fifties or sixties with acute or convalescent COVID-19. The chain uses TRBV6-5 and TRBJ1-2; 7 positions match TRBD1. Sequencing input: peripheral blood. DNA for the CDR3: TGTGCCAGCAGTTACGGGGACAGCCTCTATGGCTACACCTTC. This codes for CASSYGDSLYGYTF.